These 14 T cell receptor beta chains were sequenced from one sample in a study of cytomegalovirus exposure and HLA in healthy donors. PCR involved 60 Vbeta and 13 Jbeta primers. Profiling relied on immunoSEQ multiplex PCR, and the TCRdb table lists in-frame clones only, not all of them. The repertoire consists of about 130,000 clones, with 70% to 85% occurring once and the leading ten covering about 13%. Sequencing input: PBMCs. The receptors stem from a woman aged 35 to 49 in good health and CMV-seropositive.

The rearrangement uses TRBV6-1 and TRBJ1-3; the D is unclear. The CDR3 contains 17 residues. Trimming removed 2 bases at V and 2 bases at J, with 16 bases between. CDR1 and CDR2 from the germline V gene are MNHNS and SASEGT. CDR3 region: CASSETGWGYPGNTIYF. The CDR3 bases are TGTGCCAGCAGTGAAACGGGATGGGGATACCCTGGAAACACCATATATTTT.

The CDR3 protein is CASSLKPSDRVYGYTF. DNA of the CDR3: TGTGCCAGCAGTTTAAAACCCTCGGACAGGGTCTATGGCTACACCTTC. The chain links TRBV27 to TRBJ1-2, with 8 bases lining up with TRBD1. Germline V gene lookup returns CDR1 MNHEY and CDR2 SMNVEV (reference sequence). Germline trimming cut 2 bases from V and 4 bases from J; bases unmatched to any gene: 9. This CDR3 is built from 16 residues.

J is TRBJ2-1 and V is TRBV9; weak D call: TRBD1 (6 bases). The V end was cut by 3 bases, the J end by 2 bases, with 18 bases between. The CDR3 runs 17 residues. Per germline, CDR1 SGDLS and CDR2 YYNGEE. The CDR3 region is CASSAPRGSTTYNEQFF. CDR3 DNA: TGTGCCAGCAGCGCGCCCAGGGGCTCGACCACCTACAATGAGCAGTTCTTC.

The CDR3 nucleotides read TGTGCCAGCAGCCAACCAGGGCTCGAGCAGTACTTC. It codes for CASSQPGLEQYF. The chain joins TRBV14 to TRBJ2-7, with D perhaps matching TRBD1 (5 bases). Trimming cost V 2 bases and J 6 bases, with 8 bases left between them. This CDR3 region has 12 residues. Germline CDR1 and CDR2: SGHDN and FVKESK. Full variable domain (rest looked up from reference TRBV14 and TRBJ2-7): EAGVTQFPSHSVIEKGQTVTLRCDPISGHDNLYWYRRVMGKEIKFLLHFVKESKQDESGMPNNRFLAERTGGTYSTLKVQPAELEDSGVYFCASSQPGLEQYFGPGTRLTVT.

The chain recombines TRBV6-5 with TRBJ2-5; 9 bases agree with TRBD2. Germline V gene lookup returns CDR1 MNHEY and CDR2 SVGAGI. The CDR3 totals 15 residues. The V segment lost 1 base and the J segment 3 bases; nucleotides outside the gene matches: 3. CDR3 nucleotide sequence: TGTGCCAGCAGTTACTTAGCGGGAGAGGAAGAGACCCAGTACTTC. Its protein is CASSYLAGEEETQYF.

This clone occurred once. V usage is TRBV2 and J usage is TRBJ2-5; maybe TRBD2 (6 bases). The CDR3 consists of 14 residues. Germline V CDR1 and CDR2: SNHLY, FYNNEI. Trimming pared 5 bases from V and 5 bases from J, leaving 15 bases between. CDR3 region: CASSKIRTTETQYF. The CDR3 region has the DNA TGTGCCAGCAGTAAAATTCGGACTACGGAGACCCAGTACTTC.

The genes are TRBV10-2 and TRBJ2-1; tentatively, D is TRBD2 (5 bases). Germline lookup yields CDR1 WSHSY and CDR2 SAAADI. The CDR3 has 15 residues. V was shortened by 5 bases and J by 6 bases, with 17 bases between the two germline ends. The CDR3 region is CASSKGEGPTNEQFF. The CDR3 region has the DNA TGCGCCAGCAGTAAAGGAGAGGGCCCTACCAATGAGCAGTTCTTC.

Here the CDR3 DNA reads TGTGCCAGCAGCCAGGGTTTTATCAATGAGCAGTTCTTC. Amino acids: CASSQGFINEQFF. The rearrangement uses TRBV6-5 and TRBJ2-1, with D maybe TRBD1 (5 bases). Between the trimmed V and J ends, which lost 6 bases and 6 bases, there was a span of 12 bases. This CDR3 is built from 13 residues. Germline lookup yields CDR1 MNHEY and CDR2 SVGAGI.

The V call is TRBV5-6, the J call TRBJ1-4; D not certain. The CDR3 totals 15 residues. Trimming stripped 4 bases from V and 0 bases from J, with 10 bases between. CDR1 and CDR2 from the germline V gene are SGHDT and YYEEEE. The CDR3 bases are TGTGCCAGCAGCCACCCTACAGCAACTAATGAAAAACTGTTTTTT. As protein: CASSHPTATNEKLFF.

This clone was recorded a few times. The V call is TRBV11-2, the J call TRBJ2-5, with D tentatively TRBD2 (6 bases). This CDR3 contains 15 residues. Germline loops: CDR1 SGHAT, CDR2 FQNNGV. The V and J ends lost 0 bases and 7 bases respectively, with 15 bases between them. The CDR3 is CASSLEAGTQGTQYF. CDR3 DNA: TGTGCCAGCAGCTTAGAGGCGGGGACTCAGGGGACCCAGTACTTC.

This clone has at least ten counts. CDR3 sequence: CASRSIGLNYEQYF. The CDR3 region has the DNA TGCGCCAGCAGGTCGATAGGACTTAACTACGAGCAGTACTTC. The J gene is TRBJ2-7, the V gene TRBV10-2; the D gene is possibly TRBD2 (5 bases). CDR1 and CDR2 from the germline V gene are WSHSY and SAAADI. The CDR3 totals 14 residues. V lost 6 bases and J lost 3, with 15 bases in between.

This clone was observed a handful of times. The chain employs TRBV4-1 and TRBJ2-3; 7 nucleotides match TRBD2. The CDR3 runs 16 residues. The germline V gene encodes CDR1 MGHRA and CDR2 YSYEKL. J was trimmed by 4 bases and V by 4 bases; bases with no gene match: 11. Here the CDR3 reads CASSPLRTRMSDTQYF. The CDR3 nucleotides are TGCGCCAGCAGCCCCCTAAGGACTAGAATGTCAGATACGCAGTATTTT.

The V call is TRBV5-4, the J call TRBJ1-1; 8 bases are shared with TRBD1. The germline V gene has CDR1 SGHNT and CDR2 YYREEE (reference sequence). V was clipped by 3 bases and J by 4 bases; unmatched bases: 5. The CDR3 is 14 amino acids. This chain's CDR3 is CASSSTGAGTEAFF. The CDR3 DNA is TGTGCCAGCAGCTCGACAGGGGCGGGCACTGAAGCTTTCTTT.

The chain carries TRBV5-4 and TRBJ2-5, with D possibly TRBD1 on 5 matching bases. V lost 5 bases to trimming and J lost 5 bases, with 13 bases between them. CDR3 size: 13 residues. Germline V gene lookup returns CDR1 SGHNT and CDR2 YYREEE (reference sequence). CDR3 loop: CASSNQGEETQYF. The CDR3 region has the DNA TGTGCCAGCAGTAACCAGGGTGAGGAGACCCAGTACTTC.